The 24 T cell receptor beta chains presented below share a single source sample, sequenced in a study of read filtering for tumor transcriptome and immune sequencing. The library was built from roughly 400 ng RNA with molecular barcoded adaptors for alpha/delta and beta/gamma chains. From the reads, TCRdb called clonotypes with MiXCR, one entry per CDR3 protein. The sample contains 75,000 to 95,000 distinct CDR3 sequences, roughly 21% of which appear only once. The specimen was a population of CD138-negative cells sorted from bone marrow. The receptors derive from a donor at least 40 years old with multiple myeloma.

This clonotype has a handful of counts. The rearrangement uses TRBV6-2 or TRBV6-3 and TRBJ1-5; D is unresolved. CDR3 length equals 16 residues. V was cut by 3 bases and J by 2 bases, with 14 bases left in between. Germline values: CDR1 MNHEY, CDR2 SVGEGT. As DNA, the CDR3 is TGTGCCAGCAGTTATTACGGGTCCGGGGGCAATCAGCCCCAGCATTTT. Encoded protein: CASSYYGSGGNQPQHF.

This clonotype appeared many times. V and J are TRBV11-2 and TRBJ2-3; 9 bases match TRBD2. The V gene end was trimmed by 2 bases and the J gene end by 2 bases; junction bases not matched to a gene: 8. Germline CDR1 is SGHAT and CDR2 is FQNNGV. This CDR3 has 17 amino acids. CDR3 amino acids: CASSLRRLAGITDTQYF. Here the CDR3 DNA reads TGTGCCAGCAGCTTAAGGCGGCTAGCGGGGATCACAGATACGCAGTATTTT.

This clonotype was seen at least ten times. The rearrangement joins TRBV28 to TRBJ2-7; 7 positions agree with TRBD1. The CDR3 contains 13 residues. Germline CDR1 MDHEN, CDR2 SYDVKM. Unmatched junction bases numbered 2, after V lost 2 bases and J lost 4 bases. As DNA, the CDR3 is TGTGCCAGCAGTTTAAGGACAGGTTACGAGCAGTACTTC. Encoded protein: CASSLRTGYEQYF. Combining the CDR3 with reference TRBV28 and TRBJ2-7 gives the whole variable domain DVKVTQSSRYLVKRTGEKVFLECVQDMDHENMFWYRQDPGLGLRLIYFSYDVKMKEKGDIPEGYSVSREKKERFSLILESASTNQTSMYLCASSLRTGYEQYFGPGTRLTVT.

About this clonotype: This CDR3 fails to terminate in the conserved phenylalanine or tryptophan, so it likely reflects a read error. This chain links TRBV28 with TRBJ2-5; tentative D call: TRBD1 (6 bases). The germline V and J ends were trimmed by 6 bases and 0 bases, with 11 bases remaining between them. The CDR3 is 14 residues long. Per germline, CDR1 MDHEN and CDR2 SYDVKM. The CDR3 DNA reads TGTGCCAGCAGACCTGCAGGGGACCAAGAGACCCAGTACCTC. Translating it yields CASRPAGDQETQYL.

This clonotype was recorded at least ten times. This rearrangement joins TRBV5-1 to TRBJ1-1; 8 bases are a match to TRBD1. J lost 1 base, V lost 7 bases, and 6 bases had no gene match. Germline assignment: CDR1 SGHRS and CDR2 YFSETQ. The length of the CDR3 is 14 residues. The DNA of the CDR3 is TGCGCCAGCGGAGATACAGGGGGGAACACTGAAGCTTTCTTT. Its translation: CASGDTGGNTEAFF.

Ten or more counts support this clonotype. The chain has TRBV28 and TRBJ2-7; D remains ambiguous. V lost 3 bases, J lost 0 bases, and 9 bases lay in between. There are 14 residues in the CDR3. From germline, CDR1 is MDHEN and CDR2 SYDVKM. The CDR3 spells CASSFYGFSYEQYF. The CDR3 DNA is TGTGCCAGCAGTTTCTACGGGTTCTCCTACGAGCAGTACTTC.

Many counts were recorded for this clonotype. The CDR3 nucleotides are TGCGCCAGCAGCTTGGGATCTGGCGAAAAACTGTTTTTT. This gives the protein CASSLGSGEKLFF. This chain uses TRBV5-1 with TRBJ1-4; no clear D gene. The CDR3 has 13 residues. V dropped 0 bases and J dropped 8 bases, with 8 bases sitting between them. CDR1 is SGHRS, CDR2 YFSETQ, per germline.

A remark on this clonotype: Since a much larger clone is just one base distant, this may be a read error. V is TRBV5-1 and J is TRBJ1-1; D possibly corresponds to TRBD1 (6 bases). The CDR3 runs to 15 residues. CDR1 and CDR2 from the germline V gene are SGHRS and YFSETQ. CDR3 region: CVSSLQGVSNTEAFF. In DNA, the CDR3 is TGCGTCAGCAGCTTACAGGGCGTTAGTAACACTGAAGCTTTCTTT.

This clonotype was counted at least ten times. The CDR3 DNA reads TGTGCCAGCAGTGGTTTGACAGACCCCTACGAGCAGTACTTC. The encoded protein is CASSGLTDPYEQYF. This chain uses TRBV6-1 with TRBJ2-7; D might be TRBD1 (5 bases). CDR1 is MNHNS and CDR2 is SASEGT in the germline V gene. Trimming took off 4 bases at V and 2 bases at J, with 12 bases between the two ends. The CDR3 consists of 14 residues.

By frequency in the sample, this clonotype is medium-sized. The chain carries TRBV11-2 and TRBJ2-3, with D uncertain. CDR1 is SGHAT and CDR2 is FQNNGV in the germline V gene. This CDR3 contains 15 residues. V lost 6 bases and J lost 3, with 16 bases in between. The CDR3 loop reads CASSPNSVDTDTQYF. The DNA for the CDR3 is TGTGCCAGCAGTCCAAATTCGGTTGATACAGATACGCAGTATTTT. Variable domain in full (rest from reference TRBV11-2 and TRBJ2-3): EAGVAQSPRYKIIEKRQSVAFWCNPISGHATLYWYQQILGQGPKLLIQFQNNGVVDDSQLPKDRFSAERLKGVDSTLKIQPAKLEDSAVYLCASSPNSVDTDTQYFGPGTRLTVL.

This clonotype was picked up many times. The genes are TRBV5-1 and TRBJ2-7; 10 nucleotides line up with TRBD1. With V trimmed by 0 bases and J by 4 bases, 4 bases remained unmatched. CDR1 is SGHRS, CDR2 YFSETQ, per germline. The CDR3 is 15 residues long. CDR3 sequence: CASSLAPDRGYEQYF. CDR3 nucleotides: TGCGCCAGCAGCTTGGCCCCGGACAGGGGGTACGAGCAGTACTTC.

This clonotype was counted a few times. The V gene is TRBV28, the J gene TRBJ2-5, with 7 bases that match TRBD2. The CDR3 loop spans 17 amino acids. Unmatched junction bases numbered 12, after V lost 3 bases and J lost 2 bases. The germline CDR1 and CDR2 sequences are MDHEN and SYDVKM. CDR3 region: CASSLLKLQAGQETQYF. CDR3 sequence (DNA): TGTGCCAGCAGTTTGCTAAAACTCCAAGCGGGGCAAGAGACCCAGTACTTC.

This clonotype was detected many times. The V and J genes are TRBV7-9 and TRBJ1-6; D not certain. CDR3 length equals 12 residues. V was cut by 3 bases and J by 11 bases, with 8 bases left in between. Germline assignment: CDR1 SEHNR and CDR2 FQNEAQ (reference sequence). In DNA form, the CDR3 reads TGTGCCAGCAGCTTCCGAGGGCCACCCCTCCACTTT. Its protein is CASSFRGPPLHF.

This clonotype was counted ten times or more. This rearrangement joins TRBV5-1 to TRBJ2-6; 8 positions agree with TRBD1. V was pared by 1 base and J by 0 bases, with 3 bases of the junction left unmatched. The length of the CDR3 is 17 residues. From germline, CDR1 is SGHRS and CDR2 YFSETQ. CDR3 DNA sequence: TGCGCCAGCAGCTTGCGGGACAGGCCCTCTGGGGCCAACGTCCTGACTTTC. This gives the protein CASSLRDRPSGANVLTF.

In this sample, this clonotype turned up a few times. The chain uses TRBV5-1 and TRBJ2-3; 12 nucleotides align to TRBD2. V shed 4 bases, J shed 2 bases, and the junction held 5 bases outside the gene matches. The CDR3 runs 16 residues. Germline V gene lookup returns CDR1 SGHRS and CDR2 YFSETQ. The CDR3 DNA reads TGCGCCAGCAGCGCCGGACTAGCGGGGTACACAGATACGCAGTATTTT. Amino acids: CASSAGLAGYTDTQYF.

To note about this clonotype: A read error may explain this, as a much larger clone is one base away. The V call is TRBV7-2, the J call TRBJ1-4, with TRBD1 matching over 7 bases. The trim removed 5 bases at V and 8 bases at J, leaving 8 bases unmatched. CDR3 length equals 14 residues. From germline, CDR1 is SGHTA and CDR2 FQGNSA. The CDR3 nucleotides read TGTGCCAGCAGCCCCTGGAGAGGGGGCGAAAAACTGTTTTTT. Protein: CASSPWRGGEKLFF.

Note on this clonotype: A junction end diverges from the germline sequence, so it may reflect a read error. The chain employs TRBV29-1 and TRBJ1-5; D not certain. CDR3 size: 13 residues. From germline, CDR1 is SQVTM and CDR2 ANQGSEA. The CDR3 DNA follows: TGCGGCGTCGGGTCGGTTCGCAATCAGCCCCAGCATTTT. Translation gives CGVGSVRNQPQHF. Complete variable domain (other parts from reference TRBV29-1 and TRBJ1-5): SAVISQKPSRDICQRGTSLTIQCQVDSQVTMMFWYRQQPGQSLTLIATANQGSEATYESGFVIDKFPISRPNLTFSTLTVSNMSPEDSSIYLCGVGSVRNQPQHFGDGTRLSIL.

At least ten counts were recorded for this clonotype. The chain recombines TRBV12-3 or TRBV12-4 with TRBJ1-4, with D hard to call. This CDR3 spans 15 amino acids. Trimming pared 9 bases from V and 0 bases from J, leaving 14 bases between. DNA for the CDR3: TGTGCCAGTCGGGCAGATATCGCAACTAATGAAAAACTGTTTTTT. Its protein product is CASRADIATNEKLFF.

This chain joins TRBV20-1 and TRBJ2-3; 8 bases fit TRBD2. V dropped 3 bases and J dropped 4; count of bases not matched to a gene: 9. The CDR3 covers 15 residues. Germline V gene data show CDR1 as DFQATT and CDR2 as SNEGSKA (reference sequence). CDR3 bases: TGCAGTGCTAGTGGGTCCGGGGGGGCCGCAGATACGCAGTATTTT. This translates into CSASGSGGAADTQYF.

This clonotype was recorded at least ten times. This chain connects TRBV7-8 to TRBJ2-1; 9 bases align to TRBD1. Germline V gene data show CDR1 as SGHVS and CDR2 as FQNEAQ. J was trimmed by 2 bases and V by 4 bases; bases with no gene match: 6. The CDR3 is 16 amino acids. CDR3 in DNA: TGTGCCAGCAGCTCGCCCGGGACAGGGACCTACAATGAGCAGTTCTTC. This gives the protein CASSSPGTGTYNEQFF.

This clonotype was seen many times. This chain connects TRBV30 to TRBJ2-2; unclear D gene. This CDR3 comprises 12 residues. The V and J ends lost 2 bases and 6 bases respectively, with 7 bases between them. Germline CDR1 reads GTSNPN; CDR2 reads SVGIG (reference sequence). DNA of the CDR3: TGTGCCTGGAGTCTATTGTCCGGGGAGCTGTTTTTT. Its protein is CAWSLLSGELFF.

This clonotype was counted a few times. The CDR3, as DNA: TGTGCCAGCAGCCAAGTGTCAGATACGCAGTATTTT. As protein: CASSQVSDTQYF. V usage is TRBV3-1 and J usage is TRBJ2-3; D gene uncertain. V was shortened by 1 base and J by 4 bases, with 3 bases between the two germline ends. The V gene's germline CDR1 is LGHDT and CDR2 YNNKEL (reference sequence). The CDR3 spans 12 residues.

This clonotype has a count of ten or more. The gene calls are TRBV9 and TRBJ1-2; D is unresolved. Trimming stripped 8 bases from V and 4 bases from J, with 12 bases between. The CDR3 is 12 residues long. CDR1 is SGDLS, CDR2 YYNGEE, per germline. The CDR3 DNA follows: TGTGCCAGTCAAGGTAGGCCCTATGGCTACACCTTC. Amino acid sequence: CASQGRPYGYTF. Together with reference TRBV9 and TRBJ1-2, the CDR3 gives the full variable domain: DSGVTQTPKHLITATGQRVTLRCSPRSGDLSVYWYQQSLDQGLQFLIQYYNGEERAKGNILERFSAQQFPDLHSELNLSSLELGDSALYFCASQGRPYGYTFGSGTRLTVV.

Many counts were recorded for this clonotype. V gene TRBV2 combines with J gene TRBJ1-1, with 10 bases fitting TRBD1. J was trimmed by 3 bases and V by 5 bases; bases with no gene match: 6. The germline V gene encodes CDR1 SNHLY and CDR2 FYNNEI. The CDR3 sequence is 15 residues long. CDR3 sequence reads: CASSRRGTGDTEAFF. The CDR3 DNA follows: TGTGCCAGCAGTCGACGGGGGACAGGGGACACTGAAGCTTTCTTT.